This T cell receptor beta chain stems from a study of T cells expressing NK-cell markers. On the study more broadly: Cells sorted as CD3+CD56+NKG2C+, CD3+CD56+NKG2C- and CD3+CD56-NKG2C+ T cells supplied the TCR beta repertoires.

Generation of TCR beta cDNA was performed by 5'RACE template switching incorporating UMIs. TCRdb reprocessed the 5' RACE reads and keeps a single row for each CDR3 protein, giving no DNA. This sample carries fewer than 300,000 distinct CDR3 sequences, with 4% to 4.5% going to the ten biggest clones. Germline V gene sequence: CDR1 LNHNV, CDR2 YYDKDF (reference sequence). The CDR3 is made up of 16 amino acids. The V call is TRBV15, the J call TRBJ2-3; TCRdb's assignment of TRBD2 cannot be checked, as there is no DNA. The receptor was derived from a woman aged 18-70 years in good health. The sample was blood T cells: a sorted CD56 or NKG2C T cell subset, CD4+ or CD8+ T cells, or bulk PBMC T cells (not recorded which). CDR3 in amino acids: CATSRGWTSSTDTQYF.